The 22 T cell receptor beta chains presented below share a single source sample, sequenced in a study of type 1 regulatory T cells. These receptors lack a known antigen. TCRdb processed the reads anew with MiXCR; each CDR3 protein has one entry. The repertoire has more than 50,000 distinct CDR3 sequences, approximately 60% of them found once; the top ten carry 1.5% to 2%. The sample was cultured non-Tr1 T cells, either the whole culture or a sorted T cell fraction (not recorded which). The receptors derive from a human donor in good health.

This clonotype is categorized as medium-sized (0.01 to 0.1%). CDR3: CSVEGQGRTGELFF. CDR3 nucleotides: TGCAGCGTTGAAGGGCAGGGGCGCACCGGGGAGCTGTTTTTT. The V and J genes are TRBV29-1 and TRBJ2-2; D might be TRBD1 (6 bases). V was shortened by 1 base and J by 4 bases, with 10 bases between the two germline ends. The CDR3 contains 14 residues. Per germline, CDR1 SQVTM and CDR2 ANQGSEA.

The chain recombines TRBV20-1 with TRBJ1-4, with D possibly matching TRBD1 (6 bases). The CDR3 contains 12 residues. CDR1 is DFQATT, CDR2 SNEGSKA, per germline (reference sequence). Between the trimmed V and J ends, which lost 6 bases and 8 bases, there was a span of 13 bases. CDR3 bases: TGCAGTGCAGGGGGACGGGGGGAAAAACTGTTTTTT. The encoded protein is CSAGGRGEKLFF.

V gene TRBV20-1 combines with J gene TRBJ2-1, with D unclear. CDR3 length: 15 residues. Trimming removed 4 bases at V and 0 bases at J, with 13 bases between. CDR1 is DFQATT, CDR2 SNEGSKA, per germline (reference sequence). The CDR3 sequence: CSAIQTWGSYNEQFF. CDR3 coding DNA: TGCAGTGCTATCCAAACATGGGGCTCCTACAATGAGCAGTTCTTC.

The chain couples TRBV7-2 to TRBJ1-5; 8 nucleotides align to TRBD1. The CDR3 covers 17 residues. Germline CDR1 SGHTA, CDR2 FQGNSA. J gave up 5 bases and V 5 bases, and 14 bases lay outside the gene matches. The CDR3 nucleotides read TGTGCCAGCAGCGCGAGCGTACGACAGGGGACTTATCAGCCCCAGCATTTT. Its translation: CASSASVRQGTYQPQHF.

The CDR3 region has the DNA TGTGCCAGCTTCTGGTCAGGGGTCGGCGAGACCCAGTACTTC. This translates into CASFWSGVGETQYF. J is TRBJ2-5 and V is TRBV5-5; possible D gene TRBD1, 6 bases. The CDR3 is 14 residues long. Germline V CDR1 and CDR2: SGHKS, YYEKEE (reference sequence). Trimming left V 7 bases short and J 5 bases short, with 18 bases between.

The chain couples TRBV6-2 or TRBV6-3 to TRBJ2-5, with 7 positions matching TRBD2. Germline trimming cut 2 bases from V and 6 bases from J; bases unmatched to any gene: 9. Germline-derived CDR1 and CDR2 are MNHEY and SVGEGT. The CDR3 contains 15 residues. CDR3 amino acids: CASSYGGGPWQTQYF. In nucleotides, the CDR3 is TGTGCCAGCAGTTACGGGGGAGGGCCGTGGCAGACCCAGTACTTC.

The rearrangement links TRBV6-2 or TRBV6-3 to TRBJ2-6; 9 nucleotides agree with TRBD2. Per the germline V gene, CDR1 is MNHEY and CDR2 is SVGEGT. The CDR3 is made up of 20 amino acids. Unmatched junction bases numbered 11, after V lost 1 base and J lost 1 base. The CDR3 coding sequence is TGTGCCAGCAGTTACTTAATCGGTAGCGGGAGTTCTTCTGGGGCCAACGTCCTGACTTTC. Protein product: CASSYLIGSGSSSGANVLTF.

The CDR3 reads CAWSVNVPNSPLHF. The DNA of the CDR3 is TGTGCCTGGAGTGTAAACGTACCTAATTCACCCCTCCACTTT. The V call is TRBV30, the J call TRBJ1-6; no clear D. The CDR3 is 14 residues long. V gave up 0 bases and J gave up 6 bases, with 9 bases separating them. Germline lookup yields CDR1 GTSNPN and CDR2 SVGIG (reference sequence).

The J gene is TRBJ2-2, the V gene TRBV5-1, with TRBD2 as a possible D gene (6 bases). Germline values: CDR1 SGHRS, CDR2 YFSETQ. V lost 0 bases to trimming and J lost 0 bases, with 6 bases between them. This CDR3 contains 15 residues. The chain's CDR3 is CASSLGGTNTGELFF. In DNA, the CDR3 is TGCGCCAGCAGCTTGGGCGGGACGAACACCGGGGAGCTGTTTTTT.

This clonotype is termed medium-sized. The gene calls are TRBV20-1 and TRBJ2-3, with D hard to call. This CDR3 contains 12 residues. The V and J ends lost 4 bases and 0 bases respectively, with 5 bases between them. Per germline, CDR1 DFQATT and CDR2 SNEGSKA (reference sequence). The CDR3: CSATPSTDTQYF. The CDR3 DNA reads as TGCAGTGCTACACCTAGCACAGATACGCAGTATTTT.

The chain combines TRBV2 with TRBJ2-1; D gene unclear. The CDR3 contains 13 residues. V shed 6 bases and J shed 9 bases, with 15 bases lying between them. Looked up from germline, CDR1 is SNHLY and CDR2 is FYNNEI. CDR3 in DNA: TGTGCCAGCAGGCCGACTCTAATAGCTGAGCAGTTCTTC. This sequence encodes CASRPTLIAEQFF.

This rearrangement joins TRBV10-2 to TRBJ2-1, with 11 bases lining up with TRBD2. V lost 5 bases and J lost 7; bases outside the gene matches: 7. The germline gives CDR1 WSHSY, CDR2 SAAADI. This CDR3 has 15 amino acids. The CDR3 spells CASSLGASGRNEQFF. Here the CDR3 DNA reads TGCGCCAGCAGTTTGGGCGCTAGCGGGAGGAATGAGCAGTTCTTC.

The V and J genes are TRBV5-6 and TRBJ2-4; tentative D call: TRBD1 (6 bases). CDR3 length equals 14 residues. Trimming stripped 9 bases from V and 0 bases from J, with 13 bases between. Germline loops: CDR1 SGHDT, CDR2 YYEEEE. CDR3 in amino acids: CATQTGTAKNIQYF. The CDR3 nucleotides are TGTGCCACCCAGACAGGCACAGCCAAAAACATTCAGTACTTC. Full variable domain (rest looked up from reference TRBV5-6 and TRBJ2-4): DAGVTQSPTHLIKTRGQQVTLRCSPKSGHDTVSWYQQALGQGPQFIFQYYEEEERQRGNFPDRFSGHQFPNYSSELNVNALLLGDSALYLCATQTGTAKNIQYFGAGTRLSVL.

The chain employs TRBV12-3 or TRBV12-4 and TRBJ1-4; weak D call: TRBD1 (5 bases). The CDR3 runs 14 residues. Trimming removed 4 bases from V and 7 bases from J, with 13 bases in between. CDR3 region: CASSSGTVVEKLFF. The CDR3 DNA reads as TGTGCCAGCAGTTCCGGGACGGTTGTTGAAAAACTGTTTTTT.

The V call is TRBV20-1, the J call TRBJ1-5; 11 bases agree with TRBD1. From germline, CDR1 is DFQATT and CDR2 SNEGSKA (reference sequence). CDR3 size: 14 residues. The junction had 4 bases not matched to a gene; V was cut back by 5 bases and J by 4 bases. The CDR3 nucleotides are TGCAGTGCTCTGGGACAGGGGGGGAATCAGCCCCAGCATTTT. Its protein is CSALGQGGNQPQHF.

This chain connects TRBV11-2 to TRBJ2-5; TRBD2 might be the D (7 bases). In germline, CDR1 is SGHAT, CDR2 FQNNGV. This CDR3 comprises 15 residues. V shed 6 bases and J shed 4 bases, with 18 bases lying between them. The CDR3 DNA sequence: TGTGCCAGCAGTCGAATAACAGGGAGGGGAGAGACCCAGTACTTC. As protein: CASSRITGRGETQYF.

J is TRBJ2-2 and V is TRBV24-1; 8 nucleotides align to TRBD1. Germline lookup yields CDR1 KGHDR and CDR2 SFDVKD. The V segment lost 0 bases and the J segment 3 bases; nucleotides outside the gene matches: 8. This CDR3 has 18 amino acids. The CDR3 protein is CATSDLRGRGQDTGELFF. The CDR3 DNA follows: TGTGCCACCAGTGATTTGCGGGGCAGGGGGCAAGACACCGGGGAGCTGTTTTTT.

CDR3: CASSSDRGTGELFF. DNA for the CDR3: TGTGCCAGCAGTTCGGACAGAGGGACCGGGGAGCTGTTTTTT. The chain joins TRBV27 to TRBJ2-2; tentative D call: TRBD1 (6 bases). The ends were cut back, 4 bases at V and 5 bases at J, with 11 bases in the middle. CDR3 length equals 14 residues. CDR1 and CDR2 (germline): MNHEY, SMNVEV (reference sequence).

The table lists this clonotype with a few counts. The chain has TRBV28 and TRBJ2-7; D is ambiguous. Looked up from germline, CDR1 is MDHEN and CDR2 is SYDVKM. Trimming removed 6 bases at V and 2 bases at J, with 14 bases between. This CDR3 has 14 residues. The CDR3 spells CASSGSSHTYEQYF. Here the CDR3 DNA reads TGTGCCAGCAGCGGTAGCAGCCACACCTACGAGCAGTACTTC.

The J gene is TRBJ2-2, the V gene TRBV20-1; D perhaps matches TRBD2 (6 bases). The length of the CDR3 is 15 residues. Germline V gives CDR1 DFQATT, CDR2 SNEGSKA (reference sequence). V dropped 4 bases and J dropped 4 bases, with 16 bases sitting between them. The CDR3 sequence is CSATFSGMGTGELFF. DNA for the CDR3: TGCAGTGCTACATTTAGCGGAATGGGCACCGGGGAGCTGTTTTTT.

This chain connects TRBV11-2 to TRBJ2-1, with D possibly being TRBD2 (5 bases). The CDR3 sequence is 14 residues long. Trimming removed 2 bases from V and 1 base from J, with 6 bases in between. Germline loops: CDR1 SGHAT, CDR2 FQNNGV. CDR3 sequence: CASSLRLSYNEQFF. In nucleotides, the CDR3 is TGTGCCAGCAGCTTACGACTATCCTACAATGAGCAGTTCTTC.

CDR3 sequence: CATSTGQGGLDYGYTF. CDR3 coding DNA: TGTGCCACCAGCACAGGACAGGGAGGTTTAGACTATGGCTACACCTTC. The V call is TRBV15, the J call TRBJ1-2, with 8 bases matching TRBD1. J gave up 3 bases and V 4 bases, and 10 bases lay outside the gene matches. The CDR3 has 16 amino acids. The germline CDR1 and CDR2 sequences are LNHNV and YYDKDF (reference sequence).